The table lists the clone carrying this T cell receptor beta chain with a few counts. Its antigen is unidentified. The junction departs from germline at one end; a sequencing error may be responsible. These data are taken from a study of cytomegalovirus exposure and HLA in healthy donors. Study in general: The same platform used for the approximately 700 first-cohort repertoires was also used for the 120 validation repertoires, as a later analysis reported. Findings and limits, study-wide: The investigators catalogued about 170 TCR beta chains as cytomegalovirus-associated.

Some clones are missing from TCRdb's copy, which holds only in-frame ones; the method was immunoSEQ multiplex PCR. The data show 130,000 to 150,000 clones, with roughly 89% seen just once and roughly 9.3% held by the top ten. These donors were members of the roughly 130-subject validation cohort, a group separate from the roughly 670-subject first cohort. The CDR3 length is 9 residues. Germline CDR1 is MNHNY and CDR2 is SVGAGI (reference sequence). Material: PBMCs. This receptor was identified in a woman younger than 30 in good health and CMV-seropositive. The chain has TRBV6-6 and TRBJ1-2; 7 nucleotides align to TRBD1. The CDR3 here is CASGEGALF. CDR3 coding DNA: TGTGCCAGCGGAGAGGGGGCCCTCTTC.